A single sample is the source of the 22 T cell receptor beta chains below, sequenced in a study of cytomegalovirus exposure and HLA in healthy donors. The PCR had 60 Vbeta and 13 Jbeta primers. Only in-frame clones appear in the TCRdb table, and some are missing; sequencing was by immunoSEQ multiplex PCR. Its table lists about 200,000 clones. Material: PBMCs. The source of these receptors is a woman aged 25 to 39 in good health and CMV-seropositive.

The chain uses TRBV28 and TRBJ1-4, with D unclear. Per germline, CDR1 MDHEN and CDR2 SYDVKM. The V end was cut by 3 bases, the J end by 1 base, with 6 bases between. This CDR3 has 14 residues. The CDR3 DNA is TGTGCCAGCAGTTTCGGAGGAACTAATGAAAAACTGTTTTTT. Its protein product is CASSFGGTNEKLFF.

This chain joins TRBV18 and TRBJ2-4, with D perhaps TRBD1 (6 bases). V lost 5 bases and J lost 0, with 8 bases in between. CDR1 and CDR2 (germline): KGHSH, LQKENI. The CDR3 contains 14 residues. CDR3 nucleotide sequence: TGTGCCAGCTCAGAGGGGGTAGCCAAAAACATTCAGTACTTC. Residues: CASSEGVAKNIQYF. Together with reference TRBV18 and TRBJ2-4, the CDR3 gives the full variable domain: NAGVMQNPRHLVRRRGQEARLRCSPMKGHSHVYWYRQLPEEGLKFMVYLQKENIIDESGMPKERFSAEFPKEGPSILRIQQVVRGDSAAYFCASSEGVAKNIQYFGAGTRLSVL.

The chain uses TRBV6-5 and TRBJ2-7, with 13 bases that match TRBD2. With V trimmed by 6 bases and J by 2 bases, 4 bases remained unmatched. The CDR3 contains 15 residues. In germline, CDR1 is MNHEY, CDR2 SVGAGI. The CDR3 coding sequence is TGTGCCAGCAGACGGACTAGCGGGGGACCCTACGAGCAGTACTTC. Protein sequence: CASRRTSGGPYEQYF.

The chain uses TRBV2 and TRBJ2-5; 7 bases are a match to TRBD2. The CDR3 extends over 14 amino acids. V shed 8 bases, J shed 7 bases, and the junction held 13 bases outside the gene matches. Germline loops: CDR1 SNHLY, CDR2 FYNNEI. This CDR3 reads CASEGLAAATTQYF. As DNA, the CDR3 is TGTGCCAGCGAAGGGCTAGCGGCAGCCACGACCCAGTACTTC.

The chain uses TRBV29-1 and TRBJ2-6; tentative D call: TRBD1 (6 bases). The CDR3 extends over 16 amino acids. Germline lookup yields CDR1 SQVTM and CDR2 ANQGSEA. The ends were cut back, 4 bases at V and 0 bases at J, with 13 bases in the middle. This chain's CDR3 is CSVGRYRDSGANVLTF. The CDR3 nucleotides are TGCAGCGTTGGACGGTACAGGGACTCTGGGGCCAACGTCCTGACTTTC.

The chain has TRBV27 and TRBJ2-7; D perhaps matches TRBD1 (5 bases). V was trimmed by 1 base and J by 3 bases, leaving 10 bases between them. The CDR3 is made up of 14 amino acids. The germline V gene has CDR1 MNHEY and CDR2 SMNVEV (reference sequence). CDR3 coding DNA: TGTGCCAGCAGTTTATGGGGCAAGGACTACGAGCAGTACTTC. This codes for CASSLWGKDYEQYF.

The chain couples TRBV29-1 to TRBJ1-4; D uncertain. V dropped 6 bases and J dropped 2 bases, with 13 bases sitting between them. This CDR3 contains 14 residues. Germline V CDR1 and CDR2: SQVTM, ANQGSEA. DNA of the CDR3: TGCAGCGTAGTAGTGGGCCCCACTAATGAAAAACTGTTTTTT. This gives the protein CSVVVGPTNEKLFF.

This chain links TRBV9 with TRBJ2-7; TRBD1 matches 8 bases. CDR3 length: 15 amino acids. Germline values: CDR1 SGDLS, CDR2 YYNGEE. V lost 2 bases to trimming and J lost 1 base; unmatched junction nucleotides: 5. CDR3 protein: CASSVGQGRSYEQYF. CDR3 in DNA: TGTGCCAGCAGCGTCGGACAGGGTAGGTCCTACGAGCAGTACTTC.

This chain joins TRBV19 and TRBJ1-1; the D gene is possibly TRBD1 (6 bases). CDR3 length equals 14 residues. Trimming removed 5 bases from V and 1 base from J, with 11 bases in between. The germline CDR1 and CDR2 sequences are LNHDA and SQIVND (reference sequence). CDR3 bases: TGTGCCAGTAGTCCCTTACAGGGGAACACTGAAGCTTTCTTT. This gives the protein CASSPLQGNTEAFF.

The chain employs TRBV20-1 and TRBJ1-1, with D tentatively TRBD1 (5 bases). Germline CDR1 and CDR2: DFQATT and SNEGSKA (reference sequence). The CDR3 is 11 amino acids. V was cut by 6 bases and J by 11 bases, with 16 bases left in between. The CDR3 reads CSARRGSVAFF. CDR3 DNA: TGCAGTGCCCGGCGGGGGTCCGTGGCTTTCTTT.

J is TRBJ2-1 and V is TRBV9, with 8 positions matching TRBD1. The CDR3 totals 15 residues. From germline, CDR1 is SGDLS and CDR2 YYNGEE. The V gene end was trimmed by 4 bases and the J gene end by 4 bases; junction bases not matched to a gene: 7. The CDR3 region has the DNA TGTGCCAGCAGCACCAGACAGGGGAGATACAATGAGCAGTTCTTC. Translation: CASSTRQGRYNEQFF.

V and J are TRBV6-5 and TRBJ1-2, with D possibly matching TRBD1 (5 bases). Germline lookup yields CDR1 MNHEY and CDR2 SVGAGI. V was clipped by 7 bases and J by 4 bases, with 13 bases between them. This CDR3 is 13 amino acids long. CDR3 coding DNA: TGTGCCAGCACCCAGGGTATTCGCTATGGCTACACCTTC. Residues: CASTQGIRYGYTF.

This chain uses TRBV28 with TRBJ2-2, with D possibly being TRBD1 (5 bases). The CDR3 spans 16 residues. Germline V gene sequence: CDR1 MDHEN, CDR2 SYDVKM. Trimming stripped 5 bases from V and 1 base from J, with 14 bases between. The CDR3 DNA sequence: TGTGCCAGCAGTAAATACAGGCCCCTGAACACCGGGGAGCTGTTTTTT. This translates into CASSKYRPLNTGELFF.

DNA for the CDR3: TGCAGCGTTCGCCGTGACAACAGGGACGGGGAGCTGTTTTTT. Translated, it gives CSVRRDNRDGELFF. The rearrangement uses TRBV29-1 and TRBJ2-2, with a possible D match to TRBD1 (6 bases). V dropped 5 bases and J dropped 7 bases, with 17 bases sitting between them. The CDR3 loop spans 14 amino acids. Germline CDR1 SQVTM, CDR2 ANQGSEA.

The rearrangement uses TRBV11-2 and TRBJ2-7; 9 nucleotides match TRBD1. The J segment lost 5 bases and the V segment lost 5 bases, leaving 7 bases of the junction unmatched. This CDR3 has 14 amino acids. The germline V gene has CDR1 SGHAT and CDR2 FQNNGV. The CDR3 sequence: CASSVRDRANEQYF. The CDR3 DNA reads as TGTGCCAGCAGCGTCCGGGACAGGGCGAACGAGCAGTACTTC.

The CDR3 protein is CAWIGQGNSPLHF. The CDR3 DNA is TGTGCCTGGATCGGACAGGGAAATTCACCCCTCCACTTT. The chain employs TRBV30 and TRBJ1-6; TRBD1 aligns across 8 bases. The CDR3 is made up of 13 amino acids. V lost 4 bases, J lost 7 bases, and 3 bases stayed unmatched. Germline V gene data show CDR1 as GTSNPN and CDR2 as SVGIG (reference sequence).

The J gene is TRBJ1-5, the V gene TRBV6-5, with 9 bases that match TRBD1. After removal of 5 bases from V and 7 bases from J, the junction contained 6 bases not matched to a gene. The germline V gene encodes CDR1 MNHEY and CDR2 SVGAGI. The CDR3 is 14 amino acids. The CDR3 reads CASSPTGGRQPQHF. CDR3 DNA sequence: TGTGCCAGCAGTCCGACAGGGGGAAGGCAGCCCCAGCATTTT.

V usage is TRBV19 and J usage is TRBJ1-2; tentatively, D is TRBD1 (6 bases). CDR3 length: 15 residues. V lost 3 bases, J lost 3 bases, and 14 bases lay in between. CDR1 LNHDA and CDR2 SQIVND come from the germline V gene (reference sequence). CDR3 nucleotide sequence: TGTGCCAGTAGTATCCTACAGGGCTGGGACTATGGCTACACCTTC. This encodes CASSILQGWDYGYTF.

The rearrangement uses TRBV6-6 and TRBJ1-1; D is undetermined. This CDR3 region has 13 residues. Trimming removed 2 bases at V and 7 bases at J, with 11 bases between. Germline V lookup: CDR1 MNHNY, CDR2 SVGAGI (reference sequence). The CDR3 sequence is CASSYGQPFEAFF. Here the CDR3 DNA reads TGTGCCAGCAGTTACGGGCAGCCCTTTGAAGCTTTCTTT.

Worth noting for this clone: The same CDR3 arises from other DNA sequences in this sample as well. The V and J genes are TRBV6-5 and TRBJ1-5; no clear D gene. Trimming removed 3 bases from V and 3 bases from J, with 9 bases in between. The CDR3 has 14 residues. Germline V gene lookup returns CDR1 MNHEY and CDR2 SVGAGI. CDR3 DNA sequence: TGTGCCAGCAGTTATTCAGGTTCCAATCAGCCCCAGCATTTT. This translates into CASSYSGSNQPQHF.

This rearrangement joins TRBV25-1 to TRBJ2-1, with a tentative D call TRBD2 (5 bases). With 3 bases removed from V and 8 bases from J, the gap between germline ends came to 11 bases. Germline loops: CDR1 MGHDK, CDR2 SYGVNS. This CDR3 spans 13 amino acids. CDR3: CASSEEMRDEQFF. DNA of the CDR3: TGTGCCAGCAGTGAGGAAATGCGGGATGAGCAGTTCTTC. The variable domain in full, completed from reference TRBV25-1 and TRBJ2-1, reads EADIYQTPRYLVIGTGKKITLECSQTMGHDKMYWYQQDPGMELHLIHYSYGVNSTEKGDLSSESTVSRIRTEHFPLTLESARPSHTSQYLCASSEEMRDEQFFGPGTRLTVL.

This chain joins TRBV4-1 and TRBJ2-1; TRBD2 matches 7 bases. V shed 1 base and J 4 bases; nucleotides not matched to a gene: 1. CDR3 length: 14 residues. The V gene's germline CDR1 is MGHRA and CDR2 YSYEKL. CDR3 in DNA: TGCGCCAGCAGCCAAGCAGCGGGGTACAATGAGCAGTTCTTC. As protein: CASSQAAGYNEQFF.